This is a list of T cell receptor beta chains from one sample in a study of blood T cell repertoires in COVID-19. Sequenced by immunoSEQ multiplex PCR; TCRdb stores in-frame clones only, minus some. The sample gives roughly 280,000 clones, 80% to 90% of which show up once; 4.2% is in the top ten. The sample consisted of peripheral blood. The receptor set was obtained from a man aged 60 to 75 with acute or convalescent COVID-19. Each CDR3 is given with its conserved first and last residue. Fields, in order: V gene, J gene, D gene, clone size, CDR3 protein, CDR3 DNA. The D gene is left open where the match is weak. The size field is filled for only some rows; it gives once, few, many or a size class.

>TRBV9|TRBJ1-4|-|-
CASSARGHPNEKLFF
TGTGCCAGCAGCGCTAGGGGACACCCAAATGAAAAACTGTTTTTT
>TRBV6-2/TRBV6-3|TRBJ1-5|-|-
CASSYRRTADSNQPQHF
TGTGCCAGCAGTTACCGTCGGACAGCTGATAGCAATCAGCCCCAGCATTTT
>TRBV27|TRBJ1-6|-|-
CASSFLSPGQNSPLHF
TGTGCCAGCAGTTTTTTGAGTCCGGGACAAAATTCACCCCTCCACTTT
>TRBV2|TRBJ1-1|-|-
CASTISDSNTEAFF
TGTGCCAGCACTATTTCCGACAGTAATACTGAAGCTTTCTTT
>TRBV4-2|TRBJ2-1|-|few
CASSQNPSSSYNEQFF
TGTGCCAGCAGCCAAAATCCTAGCAGCTCCTACAATGAGCAGTTCTTC
>TRBV6-6|TRBJ1-1|TRBD1|-
CASSYTGANTEAFF
TGTGCCAGCAGTTACACAGGGGCGAACACTGAAGCTTTCTTT
>TRBV5-1|TRBJ1-4|TRBD1|-
CASSVDRAEKLFF
TGCGCCAGCAGCGTGGACAGGGCTGAAAAACTGTTTTTT
>TRBV3-1/TRBV3-2|TRBJ2-7|-|few
CASSQDVSSYEQYF
TGTGCCAGCAGCCAAGACGTCAGCTCCTACGAGCAGTACTTC
>TRBV14|TRBJ2-1|TRBD2|-
CASSQTSVNEQFF
TGTGCCAGCAGCCAGACTAGCGTCAATGAGCAGTTCTTC
>TRBV10-3|TRBJ1-1|TRBD1|-
CATQGAGTEAFF
TGTGCCACACAGGGGGCTGGTACTGAAGCTTTCTTT
>TRBV6-5|TRBJ1-6|-|-
CASKGSGSYNSPLHF
TGTGCCAGCAAAGGCAGCGGCTCCTATAATTCACCCCTCCACTTT
>TRBV19|TRBJ1-2|-|-
CASSFNPLANYGYTF
TGTGCCAGTAGTTTTAATCCGCTAGCTAACTATGGCTACACCTTC
>TRBV7-6|TRBJ2-2|TRBD2|-
CASSARQRGANTGELFF
TGTGCCAGCAGCGCGAGGCAGCGGGGGGCGAACACCGGGGAGCTGTTTTTT
>TRBV5-1|TRBJ2-3|TRBD1|-
CASSRKDRGTLDTQYF
TGCGCCAGCAGCCGCAAGGACAGGGGGACGTTGGATACGCAGTATTTT
>TRBV11-2|TRBJ2-7|-|-
CASSLVYSRRDEQYF
TGTGCCAGCAGCTTAGTGTACAGCAGACGCGACGAGCAGTACTTC
>TRBV7-3|TRBJ2-1|-|-
CASSAGGEQFF
TGTGCCAGCAGCGCCGGGGGTGAGCAGTTCTTC
>TRBV18|TRBJ2-3|TRBD2|-
CASSPDRGGVTDTQYF
TGTGCCAGCTCACCGGACCGGGGGGGGGTCACAGATACGCAGTATTTT
>TRBV7-8|TRBJ2-5|TRBD1|few
CASSSGQSQETQYF
TGTGCCAGCAGCTCGGGACAGTCCCAAGAGACCCAGTACTTC
>TRBV7-3|TRBJ2-7|-|-
CASSLGPGEEQYF
TGTGCCAGCAGCTTAGGCCCAGGGGAGGAGCAGTACTTC
>TRBV28|TRBJ2-7|-|-
CASSPEVSYEQYF
TGTGCCAGCAGCCCGGAGGTTTCCTACGAGCAGTACTTC
>TRBV28|TRBJ2-7|TRBD2|once
CASSSRLAGLTSYEQYF
TGTGCCAGCAGTTCCCGACTAGCGGGTTTGACATCCTACGAGCAGTACTTC
>TRBV21-1|TRBJ2-3|-|few
CASSKVPGRATDTQYF
TGTGCCAGCAGCAAAGTCCCCGGGAGGGCCACAGATACGCAGTATTTT
>TRBV15|TRBJ1-3|-|-
CATSRDLTGTTGNTIYF
TGTGCCACCAGCAGAGACTTAACCGGGACAACTGGAAACACCATATATTTT
>TRBV11-1|TRBJ2-1|-|-
CASGFMGAKDEQFF
TGTGCCAGCGGATTTATGGGGGCGAAGGATGAGCAGTTCTTC
>TRBV25-1|TRBJ2-2|-|few
CASGGVNTGELFF
TGTGCCAGCGGCGGAGTCAACACCGGGGAGCTGTTTTTT
>TRBV23-1|TRBJ1-5|-|-
CASSQSAEARSGAWGYSNQPQHF
TGCGCCAGCAGTCAATCGGCCGAAGCCAGATCGGGAGCCTGGGGCTATAGCAATCAGCCCCAGCATTTT
>TRBV10-3|TRBJ2-7|TRBD1|-
CALGGRTGATHEQYF
TGTGCCCTTGGAGGGCGGACAGGGGCTACTCACGAGCAGTACTTC
>TRBV10-2|TRBJ2-7|-|-
CASSDGLSYEQYF
TGCGCCAGCAGCGACGGACTATCCTACGAGCAGTACTTC
>TRBV5-1|TRBJ1-2|-|-
CASRSNRYINYGYTF
TGCGCCAGCAGAAGTAACAGGTATATTAACTATGGCTACACCTTC
>TRBV14|TRBJ1-3|TRBD1|-
CASSPGTGIRNTIYF
TGTGCCAGCAGCCCCGGGACAGGGATCCGAAACACCATATATTTT
>TRBV7-2|TRBJ1-2|TRBD1|-
CASSPTTGSFYGYTF
TGTGCCAGCAGCCCCACGACAGGGAGCTTCTATGGCTACACCTTC
>TRBV7-9|TRBJ2-6|-|-
CASSLVGGRTGANVLTF
TGTGCCAGCAGCTTAGTCGGGGGGCGGACTGGGGCCAACGTCCTGACTTTC
>TRBV6-5|TRBJ2-5|TRBD1|-
CASTGTGGWETQYF
TGTGCCAGCACCGGGACAGGGGGATGGGAGACCCAGTACTTC
>TRBV30|TRBJ2-7|-|-
CAWTPSAVYEQYF
TGTGCCTGGACCCCGTCAGCGGTTTACGAGCAGTACTTC
>TRBV5-1|TRBJ1-2|-|few
CASRTDENYGYTF
TGCGCCAGCAGGACAGACGAGAACTATGGCTACACCTTC